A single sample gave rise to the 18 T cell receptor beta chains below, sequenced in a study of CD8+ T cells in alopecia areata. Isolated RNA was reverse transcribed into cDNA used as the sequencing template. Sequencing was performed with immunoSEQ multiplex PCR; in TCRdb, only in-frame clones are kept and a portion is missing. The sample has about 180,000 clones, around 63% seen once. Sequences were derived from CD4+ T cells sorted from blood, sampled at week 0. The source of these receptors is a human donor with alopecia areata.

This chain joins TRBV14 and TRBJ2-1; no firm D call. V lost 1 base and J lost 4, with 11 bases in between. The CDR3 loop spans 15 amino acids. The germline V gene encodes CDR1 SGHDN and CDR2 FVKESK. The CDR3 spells CASSQVPAAYNEQFF. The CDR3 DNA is TGTGCCAGCAGCCAAGTCCCGGCGGCATACAATGAGCAGTTCTTC.

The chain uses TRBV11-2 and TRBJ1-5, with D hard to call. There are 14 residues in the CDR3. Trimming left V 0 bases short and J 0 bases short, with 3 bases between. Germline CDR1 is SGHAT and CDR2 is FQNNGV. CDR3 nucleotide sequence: TGTGCCAGCAGCTTAGAATCTAGCAATCAGCCCCAGCATTTT. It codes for CASSLESSNQPQHF.

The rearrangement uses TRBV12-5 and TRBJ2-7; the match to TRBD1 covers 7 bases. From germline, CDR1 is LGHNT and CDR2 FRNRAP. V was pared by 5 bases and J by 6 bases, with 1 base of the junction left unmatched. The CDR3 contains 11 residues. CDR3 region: CASGTGVEQYF. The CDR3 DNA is TGTGCTAGTGGTACAGGGGTCGAGCAGTACTTC.

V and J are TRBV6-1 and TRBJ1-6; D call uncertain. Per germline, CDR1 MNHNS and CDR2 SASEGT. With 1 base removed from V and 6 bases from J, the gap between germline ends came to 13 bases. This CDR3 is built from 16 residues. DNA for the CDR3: TGTGCCAGCAGTGAAGACCCCGTACGGCCTAATTCACCCCTCCACTTT. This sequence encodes CASSEDPVRPNSPLHF.

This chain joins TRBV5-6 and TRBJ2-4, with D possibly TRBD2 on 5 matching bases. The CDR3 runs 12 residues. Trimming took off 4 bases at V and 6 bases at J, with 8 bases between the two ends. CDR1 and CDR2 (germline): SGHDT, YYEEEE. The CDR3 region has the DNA TGTGCCAGCAGCAAACTAGGAAACATTCAGTACTTC. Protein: CASSKLGNIQYF. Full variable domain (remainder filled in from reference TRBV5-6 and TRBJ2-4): DAGVTQSPTHLIKTRGQQVTLRCSPKSGHDTVSWYQQALGQGPQFIFQYYEEEERQRGNFPDRFSGHQFPNYSSELNVNALLLGDSALYLCASSKLGNIQYFGAGTRLSVL.

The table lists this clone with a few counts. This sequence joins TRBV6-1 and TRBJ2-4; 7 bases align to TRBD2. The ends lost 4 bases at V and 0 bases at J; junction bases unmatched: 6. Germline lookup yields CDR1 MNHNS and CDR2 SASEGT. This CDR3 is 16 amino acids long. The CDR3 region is CASSAPAGLAKNIQYF. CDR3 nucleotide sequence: TGTGCCAGCAGTGCTCCAGCGGGACTAGCCAAAAACATTCAGTACTTC.

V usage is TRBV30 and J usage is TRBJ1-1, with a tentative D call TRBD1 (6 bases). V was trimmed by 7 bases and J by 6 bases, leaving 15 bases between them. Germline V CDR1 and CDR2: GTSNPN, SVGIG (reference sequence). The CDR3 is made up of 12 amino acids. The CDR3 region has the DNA TGTGCCTACGAGGGGGGAGGATCTGAAGCTTTCTTT. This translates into CAYEGGGSEAFF.

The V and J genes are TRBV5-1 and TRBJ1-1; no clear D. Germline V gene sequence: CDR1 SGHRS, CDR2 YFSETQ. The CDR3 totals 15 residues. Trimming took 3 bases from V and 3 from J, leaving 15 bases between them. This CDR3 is CASSSGRLGYTEAFF. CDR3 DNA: TGCGCCAGCAGCTCCGGGCGGCTTGGATACACTGAAGCTTTCTTT. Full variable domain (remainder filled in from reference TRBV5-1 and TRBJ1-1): KAGVTQTPRYLIKTRGQQVTLSCSPISGHRSVSWYQQTPGQGLQFLFEYFSETQRNKGNFPGRFSGRQFSNSRSEMNVSTLELGDSALYLCASSSGRLGYTEAFFGQGTRLTVV.

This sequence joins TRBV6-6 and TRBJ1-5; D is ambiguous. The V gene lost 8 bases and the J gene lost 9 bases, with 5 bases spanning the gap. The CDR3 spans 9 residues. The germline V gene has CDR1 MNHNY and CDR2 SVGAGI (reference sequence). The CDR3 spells CASGWPQHF. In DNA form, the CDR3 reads TGTGCCAGCGGGTGGCCCCAGCATTTT.

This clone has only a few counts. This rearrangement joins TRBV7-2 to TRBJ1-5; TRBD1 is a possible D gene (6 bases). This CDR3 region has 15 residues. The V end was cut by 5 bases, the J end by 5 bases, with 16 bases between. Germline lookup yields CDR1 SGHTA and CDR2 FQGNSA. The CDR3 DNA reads TGTGCCAGCAGCCCCGCCGGGGGGGCATATCAGCCCCAGCATTTT. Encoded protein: CASSPAGGAYQPQHF.

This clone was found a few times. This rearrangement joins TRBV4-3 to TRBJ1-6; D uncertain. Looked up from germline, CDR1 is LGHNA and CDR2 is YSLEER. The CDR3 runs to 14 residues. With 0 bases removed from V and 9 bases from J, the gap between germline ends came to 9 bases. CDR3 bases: TGCGCCAGCAGCCAAGAATCGCCTGGTTCACCCCTCCACTTT. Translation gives CASSQESPGSPLHF.

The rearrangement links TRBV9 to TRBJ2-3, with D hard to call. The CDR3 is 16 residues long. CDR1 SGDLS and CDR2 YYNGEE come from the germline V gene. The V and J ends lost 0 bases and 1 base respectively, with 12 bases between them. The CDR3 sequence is CASSVGKGMGTDTQYF. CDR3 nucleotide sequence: TGTGCCAGCAGCGTAGGGAAAGGGATGGGCACAGATACGCAGTATTTT.

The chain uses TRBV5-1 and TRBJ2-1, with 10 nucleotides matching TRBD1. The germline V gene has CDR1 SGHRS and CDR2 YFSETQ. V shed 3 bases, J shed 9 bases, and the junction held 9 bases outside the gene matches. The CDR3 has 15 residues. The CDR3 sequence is CASSWGDRGKSEQFF. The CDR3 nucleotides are TGCGCCAGCAGCTGGGGGGACAGGGGAAAGAGTGAGCAGTTCTTC. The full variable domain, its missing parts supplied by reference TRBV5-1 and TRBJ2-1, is KAGVTQTPRYLIKTRGQQVTLSCSPISGHRSVSWYQQTPGQGLQFLFEYFSETQRNKGNFPGRFSGRQFSNSRSEMNVSTLELGDSALYLCASSWGDRGKSEQFFGPGTRLTVL.

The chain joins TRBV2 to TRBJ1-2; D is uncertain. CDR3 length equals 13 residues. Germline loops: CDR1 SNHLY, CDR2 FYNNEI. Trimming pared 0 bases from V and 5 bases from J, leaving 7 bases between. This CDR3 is CASSEAPDYGYTF. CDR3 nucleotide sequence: TGTGCCAGCAGTGAAGCGCCGGATTATGGCTACACCTTC.

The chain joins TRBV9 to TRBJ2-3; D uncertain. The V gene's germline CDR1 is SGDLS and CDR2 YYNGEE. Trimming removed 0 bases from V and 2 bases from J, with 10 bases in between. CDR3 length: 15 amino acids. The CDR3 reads CASSVGLGNTDTQYF. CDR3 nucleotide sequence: TGTGCCAGCAGCGTAGGACTTGGCAACACAGATACGCAGTATTTT.

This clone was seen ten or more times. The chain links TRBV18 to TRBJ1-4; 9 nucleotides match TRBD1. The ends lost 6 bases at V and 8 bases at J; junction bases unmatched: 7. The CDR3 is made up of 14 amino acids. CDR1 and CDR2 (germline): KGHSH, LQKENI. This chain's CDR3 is CASSGGQGKEKLFF. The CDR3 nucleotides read TGTGCCAGCTCGGGCGGACAGGGGAAGGAAAAACTGTTTTTT.

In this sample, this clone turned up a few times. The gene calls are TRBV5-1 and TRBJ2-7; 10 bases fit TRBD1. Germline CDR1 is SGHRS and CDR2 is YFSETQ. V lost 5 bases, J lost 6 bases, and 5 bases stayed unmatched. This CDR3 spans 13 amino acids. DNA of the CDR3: TGCGCCAGCAGAAGACAGGGGGCAAGCGAGCAGTACTTC. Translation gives CASRRQGASEQYF. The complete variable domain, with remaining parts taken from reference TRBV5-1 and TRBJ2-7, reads KAGVTQTPRYLIKTRGQQVTLSCSPISGHRSVSWYQQTPGQGLQFLFEYFSETQRNKGNFPGRFSGRQFSNSRSEMNVSTLELGDSALYLCASRRQGASEQYFGPGTRLTVT.

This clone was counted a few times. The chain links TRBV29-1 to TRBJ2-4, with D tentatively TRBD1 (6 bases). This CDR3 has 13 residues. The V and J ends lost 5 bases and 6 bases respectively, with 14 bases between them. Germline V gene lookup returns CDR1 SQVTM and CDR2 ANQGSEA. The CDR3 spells CSVSSGDVNIQYF. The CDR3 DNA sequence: TGCAGCGTTAGTTCAGGGGACGTAAACATTCAGTACTTC.